Below are 25 T cell receptor beta chains sequenced from a single sample in a study of blood T cells in healthy people across ages. The use of a sample-barcoded 5' primer and a J-beta primer mix characterized a second PCR of roughly 7 to 11 cycles. TCRdb processed the 5' RACE reads anew with MiXCR; each CDR3 protein has one entry. The sample consists of hundreds of thousands of distinct CDR3 sequences, under 30% of them appearing once. These sequences were also reported in another study, on T cells of mothers and their children.

Sequenced material: blood. These receptors originate from a boy younger than 18 in good health.

The chain employs TRBV28 and TRBJ2-2, with D perhaps matching TRBD2 (5 bases). The CDR3 spans 16 residues. V lost 6 bases, J lost 1 base, and 15 bases lay in between. Germline V gene data show CDR1 as MDHEN and CDR2 as SYDVKM. CDR3: CASRYRLTRNTGELFF. The CDR3 DNA is TGTGCCAGCAGGTACAGACTAACGAGGAACACCGGGGAGCTGTTTTTT. Combining the CDR3 with reference TRBV28 and TRBJ2-2 gives the whole variable domain DVKVTQSSRYLVKRTGEKVFLECVQDMDHENMFWYRQDPGLGLRLIYFSYDVKMKEKGDIPEGYSVSREKKERFSLILESASTNQTSMYLCASRYRLTRNTGELFFGEGSRLTVL.

This clonotype has only a few counts. This chain links TRBV29-1 with TRBJ1-2; D perhaps matches TRBD1 (6 bases). This CDR3 has 15 amino acids. CDR1 is SQVTM, CDR2 ANQGSEA, per germline. V was pared by 7 bases and J by 0 bases, with 18 bases between. CDR3 nucleotide sequence: TGCAGCGCCACAGGGCACTTAGGGCCTAACTATGGCTACACCTTC. It codes for CSATGHLGPNYGYTF.

This chain connects TRBV20-1 to TRBJ1-4; D is possibly TRBD1 (5 bases). Germline lookup yields CDR1 DFQATT and CDR2 SNEGSKA (reference sequence). Trimming removed 0 bases at V and 8 bases at J, with 13 bases between. This CDR3 has 14 residues. The CDR3 here is CSARDAQGKEKLFF. The CDR3 bases are TGCAGTGCTAGAGATGCCCAGGGTAAAGAAAAACTGTTTTTT.

The V call is TRBV7-9, the J call TRBJ2-7; D is uncertain. Germline CDR1 reads SEHNR; CDR2 reads FQNEAQ (reference sequence). Trimming removed 1 base from V and 1 base from J, with 14 bases in between. CDR3 length equals 16 residues. The chain's CDR3 is CASSLGAGPPSYEQYF. For the CDR3, the DNA is TGTGCCAGCAGCTTAGGGGCCGGCCCACCTTCCTACGAGCAGTACTTC.

This clonotype showed up just a few times. V is TRBV20-1 and J is TRBJ2-7; 7 nucleotides match TRBD1. Germline V gives CDR1 DFQATT, CDR2 SNEGSKA (reference sequence). The CDR3 contains 14 residues. J lost 2 bases, V lost 6 bases, and 10 bases had no gene match. The CDR3 loop is CSARTRQGTYEQYF. CDR3 DNA: TGCAGTGCCCGTACCCGACAGGGTACCTACGAGCAGTACTTC.

This chain joins TRBV4-1 and TRBJ2-3; D unclear. The CDR3 contains 15 residues. V shed 8 bases and J shed 1 base, with 16 bases lying between them. Germline assignment: CDR1 MGHRA and CDR2 YSYEKL. Here the CDR3 reads CASGPDPARTDTQYF. In DNA, the CDR3 is TGCGCCAGCGGTCCCGACCCGGCTCGCACAGATACGCAGTATTTT.

V usage is TRBV18 and J usage is TRBJ2-7; the D is unclear. Trimming took off 0 bases at V and 0 bases at J, with 9 bases between the two ends. Germline CDR1 is KGHSH and CDR2 is LQKENI. The CDR3 has 15 amino acids. CDR3 amino acids: CASSPPGRSSYEQYF. CDR3 DNA sequence: TGTGCCAGCTCACCACCCGGACGGAGCTCCTACGAGCAGTACTTC.

This clonotype has a handful of counts. The rearrangement joins TRBV27 to TRBJ2-5, with D tentatively TRBD2 (5 bases). V lost 1 base to trimming and J lost 5 bases, with 14 bases between them. The CDR3 is 15 residues long. Germline CDR1 and CDR2: MNHEY and SMNVEV (reference sequence). Here the CDR3 reads CASSLLEGSRETQYF. In DNA form, the CDR3 reads TGTGCCAGCAGTTTATTAGAGGGAAGCCGGGAGACCCAGTACTTC.

This clonotype was recorded a few times. This chain connects TRBV4-3 to TRBJ2-1, with a tentative D call TRBD2 (5 bases). The CDR3 has 15 amino acids. The V end was cut by 2 bases, the J end by 8 bases, with 16 bases between. Germline V gene lookup returns CDR1 LGHNA and CDR2 YSLEER. The CDR3 here is CASSQQLAVSDEQFF. DNA for the CDR3: TGCGCCAGCAGCCAACAGCTAGCTGTCTCCGATGAGCAGTTCTTC.

This clonotype has a handful of counts. V usage is TRBV5-6 and J usage is TRBJ2-2; D unclear. Looked up from germline, CDR1 is SGHDT and CDR2 is YYEEEE. CDR3 length: 15 residues. V dropped 0 bases and J dropped 3 bases, with 9 bases sitting between them. The CDR3 loop is CASSLVRTYTGELFF. The CDR3 nucleotides are TGTGCCAGCAGCTTGGTTAGGACCTACACCGGGGAGCTGTTTTTT.

V gene TRBV18 combines with J gene TRBJ2-7, with 9 positions matching TRBD1. The germline CDR1 and CDR2 sequences are KGHSH and LQKENI. J lost 5 bases, V lost 4 bases, and 6 bases had no gene match. CDR3 size: 14 residues. This CDR3 is CASSRNGQGNEQYF. For the CDR3, the DNA is TGTGCCAGCTCACGAAATGGACAGGGGAACGAGCAGTACTTC. Combining the CDR3 with reference TRBV18 and TRBJ2-7 gives the whole variable domain NAGVMQNPRHLVRRRGQEARLRCSPMKGHSHVYWYRQLPEEGLKFMVYLQKENIIDESGMPKERFSAEFPKEGPSILRIQQVVRGDSAAYFCASSRNGQGNEQYFGPGTRLTVT.

V is TRBV5-1 and J is TRBJ1-4; 9 positions agree with TRBD1. The V and J ends lost 4 bases and 2 bases, in that order; junction bases with no gene match: 3. The CDR3 length is 15 residues. CDR1 is SGHRS, CDR2 YFSETQ, per germline. The CDR3: CASSVGQGTNEKLFF. In DNA form, the CDR3 reads TGCGCCAGCAGCGTTGGACAGGGGACTAATGAAAAACTGTTTTTT. The whole variable domain, filled in from reference TRBV5-1 and TRBJ1-4, reads KAGVTQTPRYLIKTRGQQVTLSCSPISGHRSVSWYQQTPGQGLQFLFEYFSETQRNKGNFPGRFSGRQFSNSRSEMNVSTLELGDSALYLCASSVGQGTNEKLFFGSGTQLSVL.

This clonotype was recorded once. DNA of the CDR3: TGTGCCACCACCGACAGGGGGAAGACCTACGAGCAGTACTTC. Protein product: CATTDRGKTYEQYF. The chain has TRBV28 and TRBJ2-7, with TRBD1 matching over 9 bases. Germline V gene lookup returns CDR1 MDHEN and CDR2 SYDVKM. Losses at the gene ends were 10 bases for V and 2 bases for J; bases not matched to a gene: 9. The CDR3 covers 14 residues. The full variable domain, completed using reference TRBV28 and TRBJ2-7, is DVKVTQSSRYLVKRTGEKVFLECVQDMDHENMFWYRQDPGLGLRLIYFSYDVKMKEKGDIPEGYSVSREKKERFSLILESASTNQTSMYLCATTDRGKTYEQYFGPGTRLTVT.

The genes are TRBV4-3 and TRBJ2-2, with 13 bases matching TRBD2. V shed 11 bases and J 4 bases; nucleotides not matched to a gene: 10. Germline V CDR1 and CDR2: LGHNA, YSLEER. The CDR3 sequence is 16 residues long. The chain's CDR3 is CASRTSGSSVTGELFF. CDR3 coding DNA: TGCGCCTCCAGGACTAGCGGGAGTTCGGTCACCGGGGAGCTGTTTTTT.

V and J are TRBV14 and TRBJ2-7; 8 nucleotides agree with TRBD2. The V and J ends lost 4 bases and 2 bases, in that order; junction bases with no gene match: 7. Germline assignment: CDR1 SGHDN and CDR2 FVKESK. The CDR3 runs to 15 residues. CDR3 nucleotides: TGTGCCAGCAGCCCCGTGGTAGCGGGAACCTACGAGCAGTACTTC. Its translation: CASSPVVAGTYEQYF. The whole variable domain, remainder taken from reference TRBV14 and TRBJ2-7, is EAGVTQFPSHSVIEKGQTVTLRCDPISGHDNLYWYRRVMGKEIKFLLHFVKESKQDESGMPNNRFLAERTGGTYSTLKVQPAELEDSGVYFCASSPVVAGTYEQYFGPGTRLTVT.

Written as DNA, the CDR3 is TGTGCCAGCAGCCAAGGATATCGGTCGTCCAGCTATGGCTACACCTTC. Translated: CASSQGYRSSSYGYTF. The V gene is TRBV3-1, the J gene TRBJ1-2; D unclear. The CDR3 has 16 residues. CDR1 and CDR2 (germline): LGHDT, YNNKEL (reference sequence). Trimming shortened V by 1 base and J by 4 bases, and 16 bases separated the two germline ends.

This chain links TRBV4-3 with TRBJ2-1, with D perhaps TRBD1 (6 bases). The J call could be wrong; TRBJ2-7 is a better fit for the DNA end. Germline V lookup: CDR1 LGHNA, CDR2 YSLEER. The CDR3 length is 16 residues. The CDR3 region is CASSQALDSFTYEQYF. For the CDR3, the DNA is TGCGCCAGCAGCCAAGCTCTGGACAGCTTCACCTACGAGCAGTACTTC.

The chain carries TRBV29-1 and TRBJ1-2, with D perhaps TRBD1 (5 bases). Germline V gene lookup returns CDR1 SQVTM and CDR2 ANQGSEA. The CDR3 length is 14 residues. V dropped 7 bases and J dropped 3 bases, with 18 bases sitting between them. CDR3 coding DNA: TGCAGCGCCCGGACCTGGGCAGGGTACTATGGCTACACCTTC. Amino acids: CSARTWAGYYGYTF. Based on the CDR3 plus reference TRBV29-1 and TRBJ1-2, the full variable domain is SAVISQKPSRDICQRGTSLTIQCQVDSQVTMMFWYRQQPGQSLTLIATANQGSEATYESGFVIDKFPISRPNLTFSTLTVSNMSPEDSSIYLCSARTWAGYYGYTFGSGTRLTVV.

V usage is TRBV12-3 or TRBV12-4 and J usage is TRBJ2-7; TRBD2 matches 7 bases. V trimming: 4 bases; J trimming: 6 bases; junction bases outside the gene matches: 12. This CDR3 region has 15 residues. The CDR3 is CASSSLGGSLGEQYF. Here the CDR3 DNA reads TGTGCCAGCAGTTCCCTTGGCGGGAGTCTGGGCGAGCAGTACTTC.

As for this clonotype: One end of the junction varies from germline; a read error may be responsible. Here the CDR3 reads CASSLAGGGGTGELFF. For the CDR3, the DNA is TGTGCCAGCAGCCTAGCGGGGGGCGGCGGCACCGGGGAGCTGTTTTTT. This chain uses TRBV7-8 with TRBJ2-2; 11 positions match TRBD2. Germline-derived CDR1 and CDR2 are SGHVS and FQNEAQ. This CDR3 spans 16 amino acids.

DNA for the CDR3: TGTGCCAGCAGTCCCCTAGGAGCGGGGGATAAAGATACGCAGTATTTT. It is translated as CASSPLGAGDKDTQYF. The chain has TRBV27 and TRBJ2-3; 8 bases fit TRBD2. J lost 5 bases, V lost 5 bases, and 12 bases had no gene match. The CDR3 loop spans 16 amino acids. CDR1 and CDR2 from the germline V gene are MNHEY and SMNVEV (reference sequence).

This clonotype came up a few times. V and J are TRBV12-3 or TRBV12-4 and TRBJ2-2, with no clear D. V was clipped by 5 bases and J by 8 bases, with 9 bases between them. The CDR3 runs to 12 residues. CDR3 region: CASSGLQGELFF. The CDR3 region has the DNA TGTGCCAGCAGTGGCCTACAAGGGGAGCTGTTTTTT.

The chain carries TRBV3-1 and TRBJ2-3; the D gene is possibly TRBD2 (6 bases). Trimming stripped 0 bases from V and 11 bases from J, with 15 bases between. The germline V gene has CDR1 LGHDT and CDR2 YNNKEL (reference sequence). The CDR3 sequence is 14 residues long. The CDR3 region has the DNA TGTGCCAGCAGCCAAGATACTACCCGGGAGATGCAGTATTTT. Encoded protein: CASSQDTTREMQYF.

The chain recombines TRBV2 with TRBJ1-3, with D maybe TRBD1 (5 bases). Deletions cut 2 bases from V and 4 bases from J, with 9 bases between. This CDR3 has 14 residues. CDR1 and CDR2 (germline): SNHLY, FYNNEI. The CDR3 region is CASSEMGDGNTIYF. Here the CDR3 DNA reads TGTGCCAGCAGTGAAATGGGGGACGGAAACACCATATATTTT.

This clonotype was picked up a small number of times. The chain has TRBV7-9 and TRBJ1-6, with a tentative D call TRBD1 (6 bases). V was clipped by 3 bases and J by 0 bases, with 9 bases between them. This CDR3 spans 16 amino acids. Germline V gives CDR1 SEHNR, CDR2 FQNEAQ (reference sequence). The chain's CDR3 is CASSFPDSSYNSPLHF. CDR3 coding DNA: TGTGCCAGCAGCTTTCCGGACAGCTCCTATAATTCACCCCTCCACTTT.